Listed here is a single T cell receptor (beta chain). Its antigen remains unidentified. V was pared by 4 bases and J by 1 base, with 13 bases between. This CDR3 comprises 15 residues. CDR1 and CDR2 (germline): SGDLS, YYNGEE. This sample is part of a study of T-cell memory formation after mild COVID-19. Turning to the study itself: There were largely donor-specific TCR clusters.

The study's findings and limits: Mainly CM and EM harbored the contracting CD4+ clones; mainly EMRA harbored the CD8+ ones.

5'RACE, which relied on constant-segment primers, yielded TCR alpha and TCR beta cDNA libraries carrying sample barcodes and UMIs. TCRdb used MiXCR to reprocess the 5' RACE reads, holding one entry per CDR3 protein. The sample records fewer than 250,000 distinct CDR3 sequences, about 11% being singletons. The TCR originated in a man younger than 30 who had mild COVID-19 (a few samples of this study predate the infection). Cell type and time point are not known. V usage is TRBV9 and J usage is TRBJ2-3; a possible D gene is TRBD1 (5 bases). Sequences were obtained from PBMCs or a T cell subset sorted from them (not recorded which). The CDR3 DNA reads as TGTGCCAGCAGCTTCCCCCCCAGGGGCACAGATACGCAGTATTTT. Amino acid sequence: CASSFPPRGTDTQYF.